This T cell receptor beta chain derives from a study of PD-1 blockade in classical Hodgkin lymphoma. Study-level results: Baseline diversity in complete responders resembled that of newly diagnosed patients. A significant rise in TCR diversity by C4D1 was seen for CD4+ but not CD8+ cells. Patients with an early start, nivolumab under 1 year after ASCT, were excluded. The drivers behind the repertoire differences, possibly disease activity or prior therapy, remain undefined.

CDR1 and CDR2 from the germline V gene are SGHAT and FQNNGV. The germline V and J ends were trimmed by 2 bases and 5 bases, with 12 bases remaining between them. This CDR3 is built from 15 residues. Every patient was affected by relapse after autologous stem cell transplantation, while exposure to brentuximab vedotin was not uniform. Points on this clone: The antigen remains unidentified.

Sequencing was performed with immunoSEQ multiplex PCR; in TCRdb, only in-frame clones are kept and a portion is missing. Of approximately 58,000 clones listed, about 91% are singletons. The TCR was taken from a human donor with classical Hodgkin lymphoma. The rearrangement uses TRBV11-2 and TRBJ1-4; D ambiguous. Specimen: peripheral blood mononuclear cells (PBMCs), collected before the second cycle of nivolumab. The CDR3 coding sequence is TGTGCCAGCAGCTTACAGGTGACCCCGAATGAAAAACTGTTTTTT. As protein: CASSLQVTPNEKLFF. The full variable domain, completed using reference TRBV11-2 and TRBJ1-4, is EAGVAQSPRYKIIEKRQSVAFWCNPISGHATLYWYQQILGQGPKLLIQFQNNGVVDDSQLPKDRFSAERLKGVDSTLKIQPAKLEDSAVYLCASSLQVTPNEKLFFGSGTQLSVL.